This T cell receptor (beta chain) was found in a study of graft-versus-host responses after intestinal transplantation. Findings and caveats of the study: GvH clonotypes were identified within recipient marrow, with a subset emerging first in ileum or blood. Where graft-donor T cell macrochimerism was present, patients had high graft-versus-host to host-versus-graft clonal ratios in allografts.

Clones were read by immunoSEQ multiplex PCR, and TCRdb kept only the in-frame ones, dropping some. The sample contains tens of thousands of clones, over 85% of which appear only once. About this clone: Its target is unknown.

This CDR3 contains 16 residues. CDR1 and CDR2 from the germline V gene are MGHDK and SYGVNS. Unmatched junction bases numbered 20, after V lost 10 bases and J lost 5 bases. This clonotype was obtained from a human donor who was the organ donor for an intestinal transplant. This specimen consisted of unstimulated CD8+ T cells sorted from spleen or lymph node cells, obtained before transplant. The chain recombines TRBV25-1 with TRBJ2-7, with 7 bases lining up with TRBD2. CDR3 in amino acids: CATAVPFRGVSDEQYF. The CDR3 nucleotides read TGTGCCACCGCAGTCCCATTTCGGGGGGTATCCGACGAGCAGTACTTC.